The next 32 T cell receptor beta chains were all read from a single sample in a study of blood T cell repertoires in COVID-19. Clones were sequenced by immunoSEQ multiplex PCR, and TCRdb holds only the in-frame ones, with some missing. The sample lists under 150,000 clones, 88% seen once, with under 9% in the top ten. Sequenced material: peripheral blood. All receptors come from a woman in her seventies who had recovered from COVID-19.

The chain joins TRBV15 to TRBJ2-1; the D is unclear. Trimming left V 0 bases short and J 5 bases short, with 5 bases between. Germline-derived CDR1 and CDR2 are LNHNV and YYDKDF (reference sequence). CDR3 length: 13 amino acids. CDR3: CATSRDPDNEQFF. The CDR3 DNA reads TGTGCCACCAGCAGAGATCCCGACAATGAGCAGTTCTTC.

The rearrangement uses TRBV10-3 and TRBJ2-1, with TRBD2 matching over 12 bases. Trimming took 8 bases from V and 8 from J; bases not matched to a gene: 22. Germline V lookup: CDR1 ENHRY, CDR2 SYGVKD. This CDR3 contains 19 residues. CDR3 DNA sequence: TGTGCCATCCGTATGACTAGCGGGGGTGAATCCCCACGTCAGGATGAGCAGTTCTTC. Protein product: CAIRMTSGGESPRQDEQFF.

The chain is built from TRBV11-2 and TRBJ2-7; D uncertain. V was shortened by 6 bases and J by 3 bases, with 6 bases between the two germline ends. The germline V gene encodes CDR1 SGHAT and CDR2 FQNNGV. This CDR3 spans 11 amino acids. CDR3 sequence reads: CASRSHYEQYF. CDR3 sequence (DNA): TGTGCCAGCAGATCCCACTACGAGCAGTACTTC.

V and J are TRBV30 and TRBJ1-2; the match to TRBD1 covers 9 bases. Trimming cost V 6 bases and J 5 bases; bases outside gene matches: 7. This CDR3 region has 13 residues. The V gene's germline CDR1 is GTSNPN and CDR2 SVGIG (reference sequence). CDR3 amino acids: CACSGQGLYGYTF. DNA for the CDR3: TGTGCCTGCTCGGGACAGGGATTATATGGCTACACCTTC.

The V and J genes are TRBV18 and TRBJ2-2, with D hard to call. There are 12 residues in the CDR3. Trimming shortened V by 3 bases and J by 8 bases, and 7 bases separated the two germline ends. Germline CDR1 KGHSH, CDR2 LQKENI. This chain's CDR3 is CASSPYLGELFF. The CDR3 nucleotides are TGTGCCAGCTCACCGTATTTAGGGGAGCTGTTTTTT.

CDR3 region: CASRPTGGNNQPQHF. For the CDR3, the DNA is TGTGCCAGTAGACCGACAGGGGGAAACAATCAGCCCCAGCATTTT. The chain links TRBV19 to TRBJ1-5; 9 nucleotides line up with TRBD1. The ends lost 6 bases at V and 3 bases at J; junction bases unmatched: 6. This CDR3 contains 15 residues. The germline gives CDR1 LNHDA, CDR2 SQIVND (reference sequence).

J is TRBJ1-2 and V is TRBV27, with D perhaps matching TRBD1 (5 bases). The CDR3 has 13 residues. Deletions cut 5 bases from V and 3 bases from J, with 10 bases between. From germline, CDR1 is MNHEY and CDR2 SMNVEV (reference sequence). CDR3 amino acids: CASSITGDYGYTF. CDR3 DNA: TGTGCCAGCAGTATTACAGGAGACTATGGCTACACCTTC.

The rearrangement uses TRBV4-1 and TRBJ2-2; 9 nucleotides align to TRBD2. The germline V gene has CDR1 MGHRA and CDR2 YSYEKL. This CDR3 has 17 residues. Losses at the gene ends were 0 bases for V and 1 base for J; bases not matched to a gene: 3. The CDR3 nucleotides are TGCGCCAGCAGCCAAGACGGAGCGGGGGGGAACACCGGGGAGCTGTTTTTT. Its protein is CASSQDGAGGNTGELFF.

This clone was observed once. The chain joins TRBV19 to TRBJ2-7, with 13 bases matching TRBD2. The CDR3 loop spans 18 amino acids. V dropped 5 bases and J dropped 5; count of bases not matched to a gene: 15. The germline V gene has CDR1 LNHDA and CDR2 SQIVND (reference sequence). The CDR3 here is CASSLRTSGGLRANEQYF. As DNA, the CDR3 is TGTGCCAGTAGTCTGCGGACTAGCGGGGGATTGAGGGCCAACGAGCAGTACTTC. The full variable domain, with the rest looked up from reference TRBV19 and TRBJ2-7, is DGGITQSPKYLFRKEGQNVTLSCEQNLNHDAMYWYRQDPGQGLRLIYYSQIVNDFQKGDIAEGYSVSREKKESFPLTVTSAQKNPTAFYLCASSLRTSGGLRANEQYFGPGTRLTVT.

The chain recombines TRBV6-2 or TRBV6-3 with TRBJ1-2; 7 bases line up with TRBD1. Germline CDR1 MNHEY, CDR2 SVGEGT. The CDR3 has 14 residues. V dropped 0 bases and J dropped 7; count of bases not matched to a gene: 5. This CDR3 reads CASSYSEGAGGYTF. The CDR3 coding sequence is TGTGCCAGCAGTTACTCTGAGGGGGCTGGTGGCTACACCTTC.

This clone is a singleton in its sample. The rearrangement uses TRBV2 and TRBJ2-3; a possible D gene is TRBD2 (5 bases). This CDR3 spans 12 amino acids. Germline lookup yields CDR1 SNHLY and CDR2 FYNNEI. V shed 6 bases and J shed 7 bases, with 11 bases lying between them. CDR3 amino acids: CASRGEANTQYF. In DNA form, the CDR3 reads TGTGCCAGCAGGGGAGAGGCCAATACGCAGTATTTT. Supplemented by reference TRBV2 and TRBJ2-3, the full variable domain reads EPEVTQTPSHQVTQMGQEVILRCVPISNHLYFYWYRQILGQKVEFLVSFYNNEISEKSEIFDDQFSVERPDGSNFTLKIRSTKLEDSAMYFCASRGEANTQYFGPGTRLTVL.

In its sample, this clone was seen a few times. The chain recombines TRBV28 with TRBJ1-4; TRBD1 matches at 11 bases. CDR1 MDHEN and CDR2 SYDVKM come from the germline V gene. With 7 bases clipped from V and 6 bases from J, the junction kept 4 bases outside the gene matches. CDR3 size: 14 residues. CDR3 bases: TGTGCCAGCACCTGGGGACAGGGGGATGAAAAACTGTTTTTT. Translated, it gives CASTWGQGDEKLFF. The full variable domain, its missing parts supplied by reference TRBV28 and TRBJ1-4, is DVKVTQSSRYLVKRTGEKVFLECVQDMDHENMFWYRQDPGLGLRLIYFSYDVKMKEKGDIPEGYSVSREKKERFSLILESASTNQTSMYLCASTWGQGDEKLFFGSGTQLSVL.

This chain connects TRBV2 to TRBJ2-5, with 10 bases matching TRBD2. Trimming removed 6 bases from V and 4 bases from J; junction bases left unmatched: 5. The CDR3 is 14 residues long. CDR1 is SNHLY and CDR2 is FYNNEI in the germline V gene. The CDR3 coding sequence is TGTGCCAGCAGATTCCCTAGCGGGGGAGAGACCCAGTACTTC. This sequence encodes CASRFPSGGETQYF.

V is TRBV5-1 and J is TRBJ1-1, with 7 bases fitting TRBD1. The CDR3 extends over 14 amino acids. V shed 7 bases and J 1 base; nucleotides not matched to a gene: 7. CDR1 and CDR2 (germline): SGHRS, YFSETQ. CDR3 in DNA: TGCGCCAGCCGCAGGGACAGCCAGAACACTGAAGCTTTCTTT. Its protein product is CASRRDSQNTEAFF.

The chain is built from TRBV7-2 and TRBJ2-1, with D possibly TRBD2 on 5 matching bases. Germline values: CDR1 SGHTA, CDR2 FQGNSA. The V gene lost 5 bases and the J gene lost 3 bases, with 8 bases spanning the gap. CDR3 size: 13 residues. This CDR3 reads CASSGGGYNEQFF. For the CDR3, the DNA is TGTGCCAGCAGCGGAGGAGGCTACAATGAGCAGTTCTTC.

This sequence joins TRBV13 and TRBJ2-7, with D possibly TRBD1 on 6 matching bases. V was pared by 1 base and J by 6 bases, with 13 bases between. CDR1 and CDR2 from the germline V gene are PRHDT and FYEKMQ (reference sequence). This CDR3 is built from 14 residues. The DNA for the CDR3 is TGTGCCAGCAGCTTAGCGGAGGCCAGGGGCGAGCAGTACTTC. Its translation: CASSLAEARGEQYF. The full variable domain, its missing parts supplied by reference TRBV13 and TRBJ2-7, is AAGVIQSPRHLIKEKRETATLKCYPIPRHDTVYWYQQGPGQDPQFLISFYEKMQSDKGSIPDRFSAQQFSDYHSELNMSSLELGDSALYFCASSLAEARGEQYFGPGTRLTVT.

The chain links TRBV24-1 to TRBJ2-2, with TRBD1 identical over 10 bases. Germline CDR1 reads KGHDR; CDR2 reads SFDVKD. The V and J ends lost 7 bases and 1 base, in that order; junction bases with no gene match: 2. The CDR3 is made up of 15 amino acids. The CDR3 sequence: CATRGQGRNTGELFF. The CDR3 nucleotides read TGTGCCACCAGGGGACAGGGGAGGAACACCGGGGAGCTGTTTTTT.

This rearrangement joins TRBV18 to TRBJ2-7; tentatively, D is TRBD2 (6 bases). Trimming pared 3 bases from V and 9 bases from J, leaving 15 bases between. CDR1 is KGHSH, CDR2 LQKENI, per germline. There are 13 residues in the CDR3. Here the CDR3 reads CASSPRTDGGQYF. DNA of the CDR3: TGTGCCAGCTCACCCAGGACGGACGGGGGGCAGTACTTC.

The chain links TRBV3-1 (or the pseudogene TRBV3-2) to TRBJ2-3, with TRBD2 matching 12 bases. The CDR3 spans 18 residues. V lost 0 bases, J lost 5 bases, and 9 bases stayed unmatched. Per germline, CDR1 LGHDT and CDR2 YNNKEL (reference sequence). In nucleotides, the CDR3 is TGTGCCAGCAGCCAAGATAACGGCCTAGCGGGAGGGCGAGATACGCAGTATTTT. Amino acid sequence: CASSQDNGLAGGRDTQYF.

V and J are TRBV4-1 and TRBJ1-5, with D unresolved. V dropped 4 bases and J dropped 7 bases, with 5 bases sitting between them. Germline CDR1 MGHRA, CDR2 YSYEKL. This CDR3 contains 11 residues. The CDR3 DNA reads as TGCGCCAGCAGCCCGGGGCAGCCCCAGCATTTT. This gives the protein CASSPGQPQHF.

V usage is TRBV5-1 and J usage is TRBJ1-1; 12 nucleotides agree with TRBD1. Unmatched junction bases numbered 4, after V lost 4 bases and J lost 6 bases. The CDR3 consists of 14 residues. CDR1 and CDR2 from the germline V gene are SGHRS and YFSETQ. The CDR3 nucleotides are TGCGCCAGCAGCGTGGGACAGGGGGCGTCTGAAGCTTTCTTT. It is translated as CASSVGQGASEAFF.

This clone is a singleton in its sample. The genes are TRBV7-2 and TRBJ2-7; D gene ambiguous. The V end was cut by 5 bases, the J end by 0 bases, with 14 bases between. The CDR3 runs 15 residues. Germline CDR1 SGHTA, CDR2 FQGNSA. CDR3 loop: CASSVYFLSSYEQYF. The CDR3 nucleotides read TGTGCCAGCAGCGTCTACTTCCTTAGCTCCTACGAGCAGTACTTC.

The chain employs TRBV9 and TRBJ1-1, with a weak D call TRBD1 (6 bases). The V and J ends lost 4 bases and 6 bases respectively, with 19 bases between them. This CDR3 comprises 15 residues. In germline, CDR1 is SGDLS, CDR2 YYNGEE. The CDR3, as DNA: TGTGCCAGCAGCCCAGCCTATACAGGGTCCTCTGAAGCTTTCTTT. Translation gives CASSPAYTGSSEAFF.

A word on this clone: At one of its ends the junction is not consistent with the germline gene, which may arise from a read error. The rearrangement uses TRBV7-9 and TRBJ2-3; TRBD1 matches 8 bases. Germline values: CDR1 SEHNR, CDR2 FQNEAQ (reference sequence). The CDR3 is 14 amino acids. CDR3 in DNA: TGTGCCAGCAACTTAGGACAGGGCTCAGATACGCAGTATTTT. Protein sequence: CASNLGQGSDTQYF.

The DNA for the CDR3 is TGTGCCAGTAGGCTTGACGGGACTAGCGTCTACAATGAGCAGTTCTTC. Its protein product is CASRLDGTSVYNEQFF. The V call is TRBV19, the J call TRBJ2-1; the match to TRBD2 covers 10 bases. The CDR3 loop spans 16 amino acids. Germline V gene lookup returns CDR1 LNHDA and CDR2 SQIVND (reference sequence). V dropped 6 bases and J dropped 3; count of bases not matched to a gene: 8.

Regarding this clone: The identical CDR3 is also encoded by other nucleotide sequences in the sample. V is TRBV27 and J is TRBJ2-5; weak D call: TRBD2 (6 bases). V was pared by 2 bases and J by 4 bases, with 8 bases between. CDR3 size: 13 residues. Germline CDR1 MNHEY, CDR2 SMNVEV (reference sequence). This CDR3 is CASSLRRGETQYF. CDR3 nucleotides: TGTGCCAGCAGTTTAAGGCGGGGAGAGACCCAGTACTTC.

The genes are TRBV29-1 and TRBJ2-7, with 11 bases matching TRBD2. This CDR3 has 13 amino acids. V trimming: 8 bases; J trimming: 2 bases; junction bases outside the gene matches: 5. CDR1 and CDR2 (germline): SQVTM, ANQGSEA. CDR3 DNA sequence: TGCAGCATTTATAGCGGGGGGGCCTACGAGCAGTACTTC. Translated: CSIYSGGAYEQYF.

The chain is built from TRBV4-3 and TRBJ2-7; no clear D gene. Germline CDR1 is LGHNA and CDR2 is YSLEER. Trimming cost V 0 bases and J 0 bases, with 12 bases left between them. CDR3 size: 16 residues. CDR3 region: CASSQDLVRSSYEQYF. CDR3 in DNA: TGCGCCAGCAGCCAAGATCTGGTGCGGAGCTCCTACGAGCAGTACTTC.

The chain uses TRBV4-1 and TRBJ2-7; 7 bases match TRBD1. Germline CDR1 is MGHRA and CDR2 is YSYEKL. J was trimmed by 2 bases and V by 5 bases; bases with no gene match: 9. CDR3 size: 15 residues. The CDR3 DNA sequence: TGCGCCAGCAGCGCCCGGGACAGAGGGCCCTACGAGCAGTACTTC. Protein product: CASSARDRGPYEQYF.

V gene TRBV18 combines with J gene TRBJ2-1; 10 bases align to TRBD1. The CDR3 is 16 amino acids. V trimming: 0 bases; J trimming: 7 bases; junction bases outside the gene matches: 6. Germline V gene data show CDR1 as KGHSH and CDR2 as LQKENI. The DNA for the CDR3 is TGTGCCAGCTCACCACCGACAGGGGGCGCGGGTAATGAGCAGTTCTTC. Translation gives CASSPPTGGAGNEQFF.

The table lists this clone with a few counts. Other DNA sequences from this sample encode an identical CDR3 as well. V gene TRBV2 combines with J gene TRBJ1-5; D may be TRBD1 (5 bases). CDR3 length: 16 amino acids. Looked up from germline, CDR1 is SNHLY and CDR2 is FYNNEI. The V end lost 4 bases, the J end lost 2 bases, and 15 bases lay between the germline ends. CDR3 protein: CASSGGGGNRNQPQHF. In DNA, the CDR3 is TGTGCCAGCAGTGGGGGTGGGGGGAACCGCAATCAGCCCCAGCATTTT.

The DNA of the CDR3 is TGTGCCAGCAGCGTAACTAAACTAGCGGGGGTTACCGGGGAGCTGTTTTTT. As protein: CASSVTKLAGVTGELFF. V and J are TRBV9 and TRBJ2-2; 11 bases align to TRBD2. The germline V gene has CDR1 SGDLS and CDR2 YYNGEE. The length of the CDR3 is 17 residues. J gave up 5 bases and V 1 base, and 7 bases lay outside the gene matches.